This TCR beta chain was identified in a study of T cell repertoires in cytomegalovirus infection. In the case of this clonotype: Antigen: not known.

TCRdb reprocessed the reads with MiXCR, giving one entry per CDR3 protein. The sample includes 700,000 to 900,000 distinct CDR3 sequences, almost 30% of them seen just once. The material was cultured CD8+ T cells from PBMCs, obtained from culture after CMV antigen stimulation. The clonotype originates from a human donor in good health (CMV status not recorded). Some clones in this sample may be carry-over from other donors' samples.

The CDR3 protein is CASRFTGLAFF. CDR3 coding DNA: TGTGCCAGTAGGTTTACGGGGTTAGCTTTCTTT. The chain uses TRBV19 and TRBJ1-1, with unresolved D. V lost 6 bases and J lost 10, with 12 bases in between. Germline loops: CDR1 LNHDA, CDR2 SQIVND (reference sequence). The CDR3 sequence is 11 residues long.